The clone carrying this TCR beta chain came up many times. The data originate from a study of blood T cell repertoires in COVID-19. TCRdb keeps only in-frame clones here, not all; method: immunoSEQ multiplex PCR. The sample gives 100,000 to 150,000 clones, about four fifths of which show up once; approximately 12% is in the top ten. CDR3 size: 15 residues. The germline V gene has CDR1 SGHVS and CDR2 FNYEAQ. V dropped 3 bases and J dropped 3 bases, with 12 bases sitting between them. The clonotype was recovered from a man between 60 and 70 years old with acute or convalescent COVID-19. The sequenced sample consisted of peripheral blood. The chain joins TRBV7-6 to TRBJ1-5; tentatively, D is TRBD1 (5 bases). For the CDR3, the DNA is TGTGCCAGCAGCTTGAGCTGGGGCCTCAATCAGCCCCAGCATTTT. Translation: CASSLSWGLNQPQHF.